The 15 T cell receptor beta chains presented below share a single source sample, sequenced in a study of cytomegalovirus exposure and HLA in healthy donors. The study ran its PCR with 60 Vbeta and 13 Jbeta primers. The protocol was immunoSEQ multiplex PCR, while the TCRdb copy is restricted to in-frame clones and leaves out a portion. The table records about 200,000 clones, 70% to 80% of them present only once. Sequenced sample: PBMCs. Every receptor here comes from a man in his thirties or forties in good health and CMV-seronegative.

The J gene is TRBJ2-6, the V gene TRBV2, with unresolved D. With 3 bases removed from V and 0 bases from J, the gap between germline ends came to 9 bases. From germline, CDR1 is SNHLY and CDR2 FYNNEI. The length of the CDR3 is 16 residues. CDR3 loop: CASSDVVSSGANVLTF. For the CDR3, the DNA is TGTGCCAGCAGTGATGTGGTGAGCTCTGGGGCCAACGTCCTGACTTTC.

The rearrangement joins TRBV14 to TRBJ2-2, with TRBD2 matching over 13 bases. Trimming took 5 bases from V and 5 from J; bases not matched to a gene: 8. Germline V CDR1 and CDR2: SGHDN, FVKESK. The CDR3 loop spans 17 amino acids. The CDR3 loop reads CASSVRGLAGVTGELFF. DNA of the CDR3: TGTGCCAGCAGCGTCAGAGGACTAGCGGGAGTTACCGGGGAGCTGTTTTTT.

The sample holds a few counts of this clone. The chain links TRBV6-5 to TRBJ1-2, with D tentatively TRBD1 (6 bases). This CDR3 is built from 13 residues. Germline CDR1 is MNHEY and CDR2 is SVGAGI. Trimming took off 5 bases at V and 5 bases at J, with 12 bases between the two ends. The CDR3 nucleotides read TGTGCCAGCAGTCCGACAGGAGTTTATGGCTACACCTTC. This gives the protein CASSPTGVYGYTF.

The CDR3 region has the DNA TGTGCCAGCAGTTTGGGACAGGGAGGACAGCCCCAGCATTTT. Translated: CASSLGQGGQPQHF. The chain couples TRBV2 to TRBJ1-5; 9 bases agree with TRBD1. The CDR3 has 14 amino acids. Unmatched junction bases numbered 6, after V lost 5 bases and J lost 7 bases. CDR1 is SNHLY and CDR2 is FYNNEI in the germline V gene. The full variable domain, completed using reference TRBV2 and TRBJ1-5, is EPEVTQTPSHQVTQMGQEVILRCVPISNHLYFYWYRQILGQKVEFLVSFYNNEISEKSEIFDDQFSVERPDGSNFTLKIRSTKLEDSAMYFCASSLGQGGQPQHFGDGTRLSIL.

The chain couples TRBV7-2 to TRBJ2-5; D unresolved. Deletions cut 4 bases from V and 2 bases from J, with 8 bases between. CDR1 is SGHTA and CDR2 is FQGNSA in the germline V gene. The CDR3 is 13 amino acids. The DNA for the CDR3 is TGTGCCAGCAGCTCGTTACAACAAGAGACCCAGTACTTC. It yields the protein CASSSLQQETQYF.

The rearrangement joins TRBV19 to TRBJ1-2; the match to TRBD1 covers 9 bases. Germline V gives CDR1 LNHDA, CDR2 SQIVND (reference sequence). The V segment lost 7 bases and the J segment 5 bases; nucleotides outside the gene matches: 11. The CDR3 extends over 15 amino acids. CDR3 DNA: TGTGCCAGTACCTCCGGGACAGGGACTCGGTATGGCTACACCTTC. Its protein is CASTSGTGTRYGYTF.

The chain links TRBV5-1 to TRBJ2-2; 14 positions agree with TRBD2. The trim removed 6 bases at V and 2 bases at J, leaving 6 bases unmatched. The germline V gene has CDR1 SGHRS and CDR2 YFSETQ. The CDR3 sequence is 17 residues long. DNA of the CDR3: TGCGCCAGCAACGAGGGACTAGCGGGAGTTAACACCGGGGAGCTGTTTTTT. Residues: CASNEGLAGVNTGELFF.

The CDR3 here is CASSVEAGGLYEQYF. Written as DNA, the CDR3 is TGTGCCAGCAGCGTAGAGGCGGGAGGGCTATACGAGCAGTACTTC. This sequence joins TRBV9 and TRBJ2-7, with 9 positions matching TRBD2. The CDR3 sequence is 15 residues long. Looked up from germline, CDR1 is SGDLS and CDR2 is YYNGEE. V lost 0 bases to trimming and J lost 4 bases; unmatched junction nucleotides: 5.

The CDR3 loop reads CASSLELAGGNIQYF. Here the CDR3 DNA reads TGCGCCAGCAGCTTGGAACTAGCGGGAGGGAACATTCAGTACTTC. The genes are TRBV5-1 and TRBJ2-4; TRBD2 aligns across 13 bases. CDR3 length: 15 residues. V shed 0 bases and J 7 bases; nucleotides not matched to a gene: 1. In germline, CDR1 is SGHRS, CDR2 YFSETQ.

The rearrangement links TRBV19 to TRBJ2-1; 10 nucleotides align to TRBD2. V lost 7 bases, J lost 10 bases, and 7 bases stayed unmatched. CDR3 size: 13 residues. The germline gives CDR1 LNHDA, CDR2 SQIVND (reference sequence). CDR3 nucleotide sequence: TGTGCCAGTAAACCCCTAGCGGGAGTCGAGCAGTTCTTC. Encoded protein: CASKPLAGVEQFF.

The V gene is TRBV28, the J gene TRBJ2-5, with 8 bases lining up with TRBD2. V lost 6 bases to trimming and J lost 1 base; unmatched junction nucleotides: 7. The CDR3 sequence is 15 residues long. The germline V gene has CDR1 MDHEN and CDR2 SYDVKM. CDR3 loop: CASSPQAGGQETQYF. CDR3 nucleotides: TGTGCCAGCAGCCCGCAGGCGGGGGGCCAAGAGACCCAGTACTTC.

The genes are TRBV5-1 and TRBJ1-2; 9 nucleotides align to TRBD1. From germline, CDR1 is SGHRS and CDR2 YFSETQ. The ends lost 4 bases at V and 9 bases at J; junction bases unmatched: 7. This CDR3 contains 13 residues. CDR3 DNA sequence: TGCGCCAGCAGCGTACAGGGGACAGGGAGCTACACCTTC. Protein product: CASSVQGTGSYTF.

V gene TRBV7-9 combines with J gene TRBJ1-1; possibly TRBD1 for D (6 bases). Deletions cut 1 base from V and 8 bases from J, with 8 bases between. This CDR3 has 12 amino acids. Germline CDR1 is SEHNR and CDR2 is FQNEAQ (reference sequence). The chain's CDR3 is CASSLDRGEAFF. In nucleotides, the CDR3 is TGTGCCAGCAGCTTAGATAGGGGGGAAGCTTTCTTT.

The table lists this clone with a few counts. This chain links TRBV28 with TRBJ1-2; perhaps TRBD1 as D (6 bases). V was shortened by 7 bases and J by 4 bases, with 22 bases between the two germline ends. This CDR3 is built from 16 residues. Germline values: CDR1 MDHEN, CDR2 SYDVKM. The DNA for the CDR3 is TGTGCCAGCAAACCCCCGAGTCGGGGGGCGGGCTATGGCTACACCTTC. As protein: CASKPPSRGAGYGYTF.

The chain links TRBV28 to TRBJ2-2, with 10 nucleotides matching TRBD1. The CDR3 loop spans 16 amino acids. V lost 6 bases to trimming and J lost 4 bases; unmatched junction nucleotides: 8. Germline CDR1 is MDHEN and CDR2 is SYDVKM. The CDR3 sequence is CASSPRQGAGTGELFF. In DNA form, the CDR3 reads TGTGCCAGCAGCCCTCGACAGGGGGCTGGCACCGGGGAGCTGTTTTTT.